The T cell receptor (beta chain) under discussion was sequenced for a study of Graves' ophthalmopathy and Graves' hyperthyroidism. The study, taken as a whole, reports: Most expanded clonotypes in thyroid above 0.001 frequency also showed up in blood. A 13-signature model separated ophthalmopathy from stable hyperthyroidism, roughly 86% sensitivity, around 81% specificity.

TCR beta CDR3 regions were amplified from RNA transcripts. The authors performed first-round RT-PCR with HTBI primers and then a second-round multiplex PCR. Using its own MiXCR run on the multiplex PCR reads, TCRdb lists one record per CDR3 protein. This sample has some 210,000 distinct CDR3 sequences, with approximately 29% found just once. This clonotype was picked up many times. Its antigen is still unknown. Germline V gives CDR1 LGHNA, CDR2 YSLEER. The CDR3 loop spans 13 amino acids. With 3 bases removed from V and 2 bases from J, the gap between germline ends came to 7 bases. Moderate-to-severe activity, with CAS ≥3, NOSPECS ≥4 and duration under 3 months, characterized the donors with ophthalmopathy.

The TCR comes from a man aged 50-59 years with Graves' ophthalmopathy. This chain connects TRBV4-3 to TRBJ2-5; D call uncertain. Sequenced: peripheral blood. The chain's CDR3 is CASSQRLQETQYF. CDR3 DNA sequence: TGCGCCAGCAGCCAGAGACTTCAAGAGACCCAGTACTTC.